This T cell receptor beta chain is drawn from a study of T cells in tuberculosis. Study-level background: T cells were selected with CD1B tetramers loaded with glucose monomycolate.

Some clones are missing from TCRdb's copy, which holds only in-frame ones; the method was immunoSEQ multiplex PCR. The sample yields nearly 35,000 clones, more than 85% seen once. Whole-study results and caveats: GMM-specific TCRs were nearer to active tuberculosis alpha repertoires, suggesting expansion. Smaller alpha distances in active tuberculosis partly reflected shorter CDR3-alpha lengths.

With 3 bases removed from V and 8 bases from J, the gap between germline ends came to 10 bases. The V gene's germline CDR1 is MDHEN and CDR2 SYDVKM. The CDR3 is 13 amino acids. Of note for this clone: Its antigen is unknown.

The clonotype was recovered from a donor under 30 with latent tuberculosis or without tuberculosis infection. This chain links TRBV28 with TRBJ2-2; D possibly corresponds to TRBD2 (6 bases). Source material: PBMCs. Written as DNA, the CDR3 is TGTGCCAGCAGTTTCGCGGGACGGGGGGAGCTGTTTTTT. Its translation is CASSFAGRGELFF.